This TCR beta chain is from a study of early T cells in non-severe SARS-CoV-2 infection. Study conclusions and caveats: Clonotype matching in VDJdb favored anti-spike CD8 responses and did not capture private and CD4 specificities.

CDR3 length equals 14 residues. Germline CDR1 is DFQATT and CDR2 is SNEGSKA (reference sequence). The ends were cut back, 0 bases at V and 4 bases at J, with 12 bases in the middle. Unique molecular identifiers were attached to individual cDNA molecules. MiXCR, applied by TCRdb to the 5' RACE reads, yields one record per CDR3 protein. Here the sample spans over 30,000 distinct CDR3 sequences, under 6% being singletons. At least ten counts were recorded for this clonotype. As yet, its antigen is unknown. This TCR came from an adult who was a healthcare worker with PCR-confirmed SARS-CoV-2 infection or an uninfected control (not recorded which). Sequencing was carried out using whole blood. The chain combines TRBV20-1 with TRBJ1-2; D possibly corresponds to TRBD1 (5 bases). Here the CDR3 reads CSARDATVLYGYTF. The CDR3 bases are TGCAGTGCTAGAGACGCGACAGTACTCTATGGCTACACCTTC.